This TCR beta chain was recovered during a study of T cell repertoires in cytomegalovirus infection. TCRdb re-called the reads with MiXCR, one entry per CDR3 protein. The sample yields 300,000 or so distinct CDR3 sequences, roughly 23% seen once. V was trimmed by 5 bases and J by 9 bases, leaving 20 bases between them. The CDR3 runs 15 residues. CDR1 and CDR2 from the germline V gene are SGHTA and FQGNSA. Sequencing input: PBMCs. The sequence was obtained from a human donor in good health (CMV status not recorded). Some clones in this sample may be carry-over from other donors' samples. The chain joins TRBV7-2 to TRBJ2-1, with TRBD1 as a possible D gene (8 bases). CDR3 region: CASSRGTQGGGEQFF. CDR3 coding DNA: TGTGCCAGCAGCCGTGGGACACAGGGGGGGGGTGAGCAGTTCTTC.